The text below deals with one T cell receptor (beta chain). This clone's antigen is unknown. Per-base quality was not reported, and no clone a single base away is much larger than it. The CDR3 runs 15 amino acids, cysteine and phenylalanine included. The only DNA kept is the CDR3, 45 bases in frame from the first base. The germline V gene (reference sequence) provides CDR1 SGHKS and CDR2 YYEKEE. The junction shows trimming of 1 base on V and 0 bases on J, plus 11 bases between the germline ends. TCRbeta CDR3 regions were amplified from genomic DNA by means of the immunoSEQ Assay, a bias-controlled multiplex PCR. In the original analysis: The number of nucleated cells in each sample was estimated from the amplification of reference gene primers within the assay. Sequence reads were collapsed and filtered to measure the absolute abundance of every unique TCRbeta CDR3 rearrangement. For each sample, productive Simpson clonality was calculated as the square root of Simpson's diversity index over productive rearrangements. TCRdb's version of the immuneACCESS table is confined to in-frame rearrangements and falls short of the full clone set. An unresolved V gene accounts for under half of the shortfall where checked; the remainder is of unknown origin. D and trimming were read from the DNA, whereas the V and J calls and clone size are those reported in that table. For this sample there are under 300,000 clones; 88% appear just once. The ten largest clonotypes hold 2% to 2.5% of the sample.

This record belongs to a study of blood T cell repertoires in COVID-19 (dated by TCRdb to the early 2020s). Study-level background: For ImmuneRACE Cohort 3, a participant was defined as recovered based on two consecutive negative NP/OP PCR tests, clearance by a healthcare professional, or resolution of symptoms. Samples covering the acute and convalescent phases of COVID-19 were provided by collaborators in the United States, Italy and Spain. The material from the prospective study consisted of cDNA or gDNA derived from T cells, B-cell-depleted T cells, or PBMCs. Deeply sampled blood TCRbeta repertoires from subjects exposed to, actively infected with, or recovered from COVID-19 were included in the dataset. The repertoires were released in a freely available public database meant as a resource for research on the immune response to SARS-CoV-2. Samples were obtained from the ongoing ImmuneRACE study (first 160 participants) and from over 1,000 subjects provided by 6 global collaborators. The sample metadata nearly always contained a de-identified subject ID, COVID-19 status, age in years and sex. Where HLA class I and class II types were available, the types were taken from metadata supplied by the sample provider, not from assay-based typing. What the research found in general, with its limitations: The amount of clinical and demographic metadata varied by source and participant and was provided uncurated.

Participants in the prospective study were enrolled through a virtual design, were aged roughly 18 to 90 years, and lived in roughly 24 United States geographic areas. In the prospective study, cohorts were assigned on the basis of participant-reported clinical history obtained from a screening survey and a study questionnaire. Each participant in the prospective study had whole blood, serum and a nasopharyngeal or oropharyngeal swab collected by mobile phlebotomists. Prospective study participants could optionally give additional blood draws and questionnaires over a roughly two-month period. Blood samples from the prospective study were shipped frozen or at room temperature prior to DNA extraction.

Rearrangement joined TRBV5-5 to TRBJ2-7, with no confidently assigned D gene. This receptor was identified in a woman in her sixties or seventies in a cohort exposed to, infected with or recovered from COVID-19 (not recorded which). Material: PBMCs or T cells enriched from blood (not recorded which). The encoded CDR3 is CASSLLVLSSYEQYF. The DNA sequence is as follows: TGTGCCAGCAGCTTGTTAGTCCTTTCCTCCTACGAGCAGTACTTC.